This T cell receptor beta chain was obtained from a study of blood T cell repertoires in COVID-19. Study-level background: There were acute and convalescent COVID-19 samples, and they came from the United States, Italy and Spain. The cDNA or gDNA used as material had been derived from T cells, B-cell-depleted T cells, or PBMCs.

The CDR3 consists of 15 residues. CDR1 and CDR2 from the germline V gene are GTSNPN and SVGIG (reference sequence). The V end lost 1 base, the J end lost 3 bases, and 15 bases lay between the germline ends. TCRdb's table, derived via immunoSEQ multiplex PCR, lists solely in-frame clones and lacks some. The repertoire consists of 400,000 to 500,000 clones, with roughly 89% occurring once and the leading ten covering over 1.3%. This clonotype originated in a woman aged 30 to 39 with active or convalescent COVID-19. The chain combines TRBV30 with TRBJ1-2; maybe TRBD1 (5 bases). The sequenced sample was peripheral blood. CDR3 region: CAWSGDSPNYYGYTF. For the CDR3, the DNA is TGTGCCTGGAGTGGAGACAGCCCGAATTACTATGGCTACACCTTC. Complete variable domain (other parts from reference TRBV30 and TRBJ1-2): SQTIHQWPATLVQPVGSPLSLECTVEGTSNPNLYWYRQAAGRGLQLLFYSVGIGQISSEVPQNLSASRPQDRQFILSSKKLLLSDSGFYLCAWSGDSPNYYGYTFGSGTRLTVV.